This entry describes one TCR beta chain. Its matching antigen is unknown. This sample was taken from a study of cytomegalovirus exposure and HLA in healthy donors. Across the whole study: Genotyping showed approximately 81% of approximately 430 donors falling in the Caucasian-associated ancestry cluster.

PCR was performed using 60 Vbeta and 13 Jbeta primers. The assay was immunoSEQ multiplex PCR, and TCRdb's table has in-frame clones only and misses some. The data hold about 170,000 clones, with around 80% observed a single time. Losses at the gene ends were 4 bases for V and 7 bases for J; bases not matched to a gene: 8. The length of the CDR3 is 15 residues. CDR1 and CDR2 from the germline V gene are SGHTA and FQGNSA. Study-wide results and limits: Later work found that TCR association rates differed between HLA loci; DRB1 had the most and HLA-C the fewest.

This TCR came from a woman between 45 and 60 years old in good health and CMV-seropositive. Sequenced input: PBMCs. The gene calls are TRBV7-2 and TRBJ2-1; 9 positions match TRBD1. CDR3 protein: CASSWRQGEGNEQFF. DNA for the CDR3: TGTGCCAGCAGCTGGAGACAGGGGGAAGGAAATGAGCAGTTCTTC.